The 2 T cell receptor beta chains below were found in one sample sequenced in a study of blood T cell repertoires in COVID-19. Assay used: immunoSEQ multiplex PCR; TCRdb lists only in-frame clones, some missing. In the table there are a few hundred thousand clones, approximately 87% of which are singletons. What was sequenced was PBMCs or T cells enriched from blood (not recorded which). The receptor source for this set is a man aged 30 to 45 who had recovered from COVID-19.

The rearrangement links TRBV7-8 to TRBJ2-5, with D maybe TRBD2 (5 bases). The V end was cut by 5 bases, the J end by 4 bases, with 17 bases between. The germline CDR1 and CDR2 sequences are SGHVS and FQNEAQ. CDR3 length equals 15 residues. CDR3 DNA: TGTGCCAGCAGCCCAAAGCGGCAGGCACGAGAGACCCAGTACTTC. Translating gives CASSPKRQARETQYF.

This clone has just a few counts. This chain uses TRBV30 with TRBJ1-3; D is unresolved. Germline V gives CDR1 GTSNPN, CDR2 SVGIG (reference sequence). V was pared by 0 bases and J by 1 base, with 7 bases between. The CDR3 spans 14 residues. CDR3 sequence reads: CAWSVRTSGNTIYF. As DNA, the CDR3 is TGTGCCTGGAGTGTTAGGACTTCTGGAAACACCATATATTTT.